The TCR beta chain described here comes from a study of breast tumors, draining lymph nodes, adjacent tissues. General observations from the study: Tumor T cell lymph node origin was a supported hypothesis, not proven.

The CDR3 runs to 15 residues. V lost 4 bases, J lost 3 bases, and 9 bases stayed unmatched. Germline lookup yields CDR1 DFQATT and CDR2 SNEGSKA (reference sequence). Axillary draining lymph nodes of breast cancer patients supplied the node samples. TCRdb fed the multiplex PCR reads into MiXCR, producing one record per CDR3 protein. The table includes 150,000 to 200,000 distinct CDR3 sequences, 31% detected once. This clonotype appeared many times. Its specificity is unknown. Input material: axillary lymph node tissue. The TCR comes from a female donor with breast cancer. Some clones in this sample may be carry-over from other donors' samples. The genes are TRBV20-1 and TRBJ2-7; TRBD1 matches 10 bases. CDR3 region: CSAKGTGVYDYEQYF. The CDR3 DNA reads TGCAGTGCTAAGGGGACAGGGGTTTACGACTACGAGCAGTACTTC.